This note documents a single T cell receptor beta chain sequence. The antigen is unknown. The record originates from a study of CXCR3-negative and CXCR3-positive naive CD8 T cells. Study-level results: The TRB CDR3s that CXCR3-positive naive cells carried were more hydrophobic than those of CXCR3-negative naive cells.

The CDR3 extends over 18 amino acids. TRB cDNA libraries were made by UMI-labeled 5' RACE. TCRdb reanalyzed the 5' RACE reads, giving one entry per CDR3 protein sequence and no DNA. In total, the table holds 150,000 to 170,000 distinct CDR3 sequences. This chain uses TRBV12-3 or TRBV12-4 with TRBJ2-7; TCRdb's assignment of TRBD2 cannot be checked, as there is no DNA. The source of this sequence is a human donor in good health. Some clones in this sample may be carry-over from other donors' samples. Material for sequencing was naive CXCR3+ CD8+ T cells from blood. The subset here: CD45RO-CCR7+CD27+CD95- naive CD8+ T cells expressing CXCR3 (TNR3+). The CDR3 loop reads CASSFIGLAGKDSYEQYF.